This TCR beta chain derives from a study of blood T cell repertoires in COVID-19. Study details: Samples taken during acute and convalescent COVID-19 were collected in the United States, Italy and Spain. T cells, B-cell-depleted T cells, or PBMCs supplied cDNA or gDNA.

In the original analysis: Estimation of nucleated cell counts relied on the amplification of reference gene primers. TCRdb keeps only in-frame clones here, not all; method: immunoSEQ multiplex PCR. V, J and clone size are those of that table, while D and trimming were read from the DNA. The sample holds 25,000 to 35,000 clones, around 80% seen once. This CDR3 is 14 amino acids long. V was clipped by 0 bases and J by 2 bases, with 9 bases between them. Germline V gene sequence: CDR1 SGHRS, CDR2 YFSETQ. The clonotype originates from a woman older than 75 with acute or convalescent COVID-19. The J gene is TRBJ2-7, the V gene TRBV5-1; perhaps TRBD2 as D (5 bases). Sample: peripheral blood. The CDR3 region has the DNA TGCGCCAGCAGCTTGGGAGGGAATGCCTACGAGCAGTACTTC. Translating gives CASSLGGNAYEQYF.